Reported below is one TCR beta chain. The antigen is unknown. These data are taken from a study of T cell responses to AZD1222 COVID-19 vaccine. The germline gives CDR1 SEHNR, CDR2 FQNEAQ (reference sequence). V shed 3 bases and J shed 8 bases, with 17 bases lying between them. This CDR3 has 15 residues. The assay was immunoSEQ multiplex PCR, and TCRdb's table has in-frame clones only and misses some. The table has approximately 110,000 clones, roughly 84% seen once. Study outcomes and limitations: Clonal diversity was possibly underestimated, and white British individuals and females predominated among donors.

The sequencing used peripheral blood, collected on day 0 of AZD1222 vaccination. The clonotype was recovered from an adult in good health. The rearrangement links TRBV7-9 to TRBJ2-1, with TRBD1 as a possible D gene (6 bases). The CDR3 loop is CASSFARGGTDEQFF. DNA for the CDR3: TGTGCCAGCAGCTTTGCCAGGGGCGGCACGGATGAGCAGTTCTTC.